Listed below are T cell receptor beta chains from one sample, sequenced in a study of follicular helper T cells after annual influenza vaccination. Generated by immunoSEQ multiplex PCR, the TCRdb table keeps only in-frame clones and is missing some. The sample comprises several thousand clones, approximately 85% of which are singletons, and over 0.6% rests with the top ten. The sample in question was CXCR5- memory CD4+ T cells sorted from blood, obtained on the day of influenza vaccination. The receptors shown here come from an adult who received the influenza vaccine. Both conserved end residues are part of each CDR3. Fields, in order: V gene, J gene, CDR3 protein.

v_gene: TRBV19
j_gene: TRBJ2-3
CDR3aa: CASSNFNTDTQYF

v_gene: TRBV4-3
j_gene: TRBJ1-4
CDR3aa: CASSQDRGWFVFF

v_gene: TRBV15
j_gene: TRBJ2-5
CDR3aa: CATSRGGARVQETQYF

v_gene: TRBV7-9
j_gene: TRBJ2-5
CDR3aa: CASSFIETQYF

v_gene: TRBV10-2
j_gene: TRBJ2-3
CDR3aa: CASSERGLVRTDTQYF

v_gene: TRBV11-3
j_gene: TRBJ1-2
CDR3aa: CASSFIGLLGYYGYTF

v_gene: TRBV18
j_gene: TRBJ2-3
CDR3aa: CASSPVGATDTQYF

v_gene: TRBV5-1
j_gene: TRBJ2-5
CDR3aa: CASSSLAGTQETQYF

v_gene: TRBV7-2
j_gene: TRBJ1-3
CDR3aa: CASSLRTGASGNTIYF

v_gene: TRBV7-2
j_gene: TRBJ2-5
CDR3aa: CASSLDREETQYF

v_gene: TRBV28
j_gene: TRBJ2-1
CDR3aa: CASSFGWNEQFF

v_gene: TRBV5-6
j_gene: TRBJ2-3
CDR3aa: CASSLAGGPTDTQYF

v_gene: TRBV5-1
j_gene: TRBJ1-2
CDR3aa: CASSPGQGAGGYTF

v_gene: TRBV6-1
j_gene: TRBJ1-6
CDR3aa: CASSDPRWGLHF

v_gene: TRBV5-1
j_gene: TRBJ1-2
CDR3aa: CASSGTGTPGYTF

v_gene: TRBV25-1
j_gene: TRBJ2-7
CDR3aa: CASSDTRAQYF

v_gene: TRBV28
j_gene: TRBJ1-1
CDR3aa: CASSSPSTGTEAFF

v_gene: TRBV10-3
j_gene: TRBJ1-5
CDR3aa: CAISESRGTVNRNQPQHF

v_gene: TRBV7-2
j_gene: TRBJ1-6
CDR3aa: CASSLANNSPLHF

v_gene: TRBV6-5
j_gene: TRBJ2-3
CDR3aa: CASSTAWGLDTQYF

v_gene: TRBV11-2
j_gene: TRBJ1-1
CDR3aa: CASSFIPIHMNTEAFF

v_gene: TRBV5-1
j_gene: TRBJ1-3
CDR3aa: CASSRRGPSGNTIYF

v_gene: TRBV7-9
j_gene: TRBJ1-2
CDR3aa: CASSLEEGYGYTF

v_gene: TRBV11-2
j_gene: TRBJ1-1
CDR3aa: CASRKPFVGLYTEAFF

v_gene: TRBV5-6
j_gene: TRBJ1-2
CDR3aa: CASTLEGGYTF

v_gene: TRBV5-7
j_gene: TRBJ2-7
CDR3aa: CASSFEDYEQYF

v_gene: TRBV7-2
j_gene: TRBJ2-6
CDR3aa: CASSLGGSGANVLTF

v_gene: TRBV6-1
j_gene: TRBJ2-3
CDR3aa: CASSAQDTQYF

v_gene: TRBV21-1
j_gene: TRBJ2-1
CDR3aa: CASSPPKRGATNEQFF

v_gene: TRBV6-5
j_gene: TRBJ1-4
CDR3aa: CASSYMGLTNEKLFF

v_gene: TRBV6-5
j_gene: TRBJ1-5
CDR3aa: CASSYSTQAFNQPQHF

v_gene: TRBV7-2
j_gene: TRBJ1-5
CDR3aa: CASSADGGYQPQHF

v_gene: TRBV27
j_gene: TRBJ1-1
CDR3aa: CASSSPRGLGGTEAFF

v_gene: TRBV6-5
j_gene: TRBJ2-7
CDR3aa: CASSPRDNSYEQYF

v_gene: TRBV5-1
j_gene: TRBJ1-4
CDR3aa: CASSLGGTGATNEKLFF